What follows are 14 T cell receptor beta chains derived from one specimen sequenced in a study of T-cell memory formation after mild COVID-19. TCRdb called the 5' RACE reads again in MiXCR, with one record for every CDR3 protein. This table has around 390,000 distinct CDR3 sequences, roughly 15% appearing once. The specimen sequenced was PBMCs or a T cell subset sorted from them (not recorded which). Source of these receptors: a man between 18 and 35 years old who had mild COVID-19 (a few samples of this study predate the infection). Cell type and time point are not known.

The CDR3 protein is CASSQDQGNYGYTF. CDR3 in DNA: TGCGCCAGCAGCCAAGATCAGGGGAACTATGGCTACACCTTC. This chain connects TRBV4-1 to TRBJ1-2; TRBD1 might be the D (6 bases). The germline gives CDR1 MGHRA, CDR2 YSYEKL. The CDR3 loop spans 14 amino acids. The V end lost 0 bases, the J end lost 2 bases, and 7 bases lay between the germline ends.

The gene calls are TRBV21-1 and TRBJ2-5; whether TRBD1, the table's D call, matches the DNA was not checked. TRBV21-1 is termed a pseudogene. The length of the CDR3 is 14 residues. CDR3 residues: CASSKDRGRETQYF. DNA for the CDR3: TGTGCCAGCAGCAAAGACAGAGGGCGAGAGACCCAGTACTTC.

The rearrangement links TRBV2 to TRBJ1-6; D possibly corresponds to TRBD1 (6 bases). The V end lost 6 bases, the J end lost 7 bases, and 16 bases lay between the germline ends. Germline assignment: CDR1 SNHLY and CDR2 FYNNEI. This CDR3 is 15 amino acids long. The CDR3 reads CASSPSGAYNSPLHF. In nucleotides, the CDR3 is TGTGCCAGCAGCCCCTCGGGGGCTTACAATTCACCCCTCCACTTT.

This rearrangement joins TRBV30 to TRBJ2-1; 9 nucleotides line up with TRBD1. This CDR3 has 13 amino acids. V lost 5 bases, J lost 9 bases, and 8 bases stayed unmatched. The V gene's germline CDR1 is GTSNPN and CDR2 SVGIG (reference sequence). The CDR3 loop reads CAWVPTGGTEQFF. The DNA of the CDR3 is TGTGCCTGGGTCCCGACAGGGGGGACTGAGCAGTTCTTC.

The chain carries TRBV3-1 and TRBJ1-3; D not resolved. V shed 0 bases and J shed 0 bases, with 12 bases lying between them. Germline CDR1 LGHDT, CDR2 YNNKEL (reference sequence). The CDR3 length is 17 residues. The CDR3: CASSQDGAGFSGNTIYF. The CDR3 DNA reads as TGTGCCAGCAGCCAAGACGGCGCGGGGTTCTCTGGAAACACCATATATTTT.

Only a few counts were recorded for this clonotype. The rearrangement links TRBV6-2 or TRBV6-3 to TRBJ2-2, with TRBD1 as a possible D gene (5 bases). Germline assignment: CDR1 MNHEY and CDR2 SVGEGT. V was pared by 4 bases and J by 0 bases, with 9 bases between. This CDR3 is 15 amino acids long. CDR3 nucleotide sequence: TGTGCCAGCAGTTTCTCCAGGGCGAACACCGGGGAGCTGTTTTTT. It translates to CASSFSRANTGELFF.

This clonotype was picked up a small number of times. The chain recombines TRBV2 with TRBJ2-2; either TRBD1 or TRBD2 may fit D (5 bases each). The ends were cut back, 7 bases at V and 5 bases at J, with 11 bases in the middle. This CDR3 region has 13 residues. The germline CDR1 and CDR2 sequences are SNHLY and FYNNEI. The CDR3 sequence is CASTKGETGELFF. The DNA for the CDR3 is TGTGCCAGCACTAAAGGGGAGACCGGGGAGCTGTTTTTT.

This clonotype was counted a few times. CDR3 sequence: CASSPLRGRVGVMAKNIQYF. The CDR3 DNA is TGTGCCAGCAGTCCCCTCCGGGGGCGCGTGGGAGTAATGGCCAAAAACATTCAGTACTTC. This chain uses TRBV6-6 with TRBJ2-4, with D perhaps TRBD1 or TRBD2 (6 bases each). This CDR3 spans 20 amino acids. Per the germline V gene, CDR1 is MNHNY and CDR2 is SVGAGI (reference sequence). The V end was cut by 5 bases, the J end by 1 base, with 27 bases between.

This clonotype was counted only a few times. V usage is TRBV29-1 and J usage is TRBJ2-1; D is possibly TRBD1 (6 bases). From germline, CDR1 is SQVTM and CDR2 ANQGSEA. Trimming pared 4 bases from V and 5 bases from J, leaving 12 bases between. The CDR3 spans 13 residues. CDR3: CSVVLRGNNEQFF. Here the CDR3 DNA reads TGCAGCGTTGTTCTAAGGGGGAACAATGAGCAGTTCTTC.

The CDR3 sequence: CASSSSRGAYKAFF. In DNA, the CDR3 is TGTGCCAGCAGCTCCTCCCGGGGGGCTTATAAAGCTTTCTTT. This chain connects TRBV7-2 to TRBJ1-1, with TRBD1 as a possible D gene (6 bases). CDR1 is SGHTA and CDR2 is FQGNSA in the germline V gene. The V gene lost 4 bases and the J gene lost 9 bases, with 18 bases spanning the gap. This CDR3 comprises 14 residues. Full variable domain (rest looked up from reference TRBV7-2 and TRBJ1-1): GAGVSQSPSNKVTEKGKDVELRCDPISGHTALYWYRQSLGQGLEFLIYFQGNSAPDKSGLPSDRFSAERTGGSVSTLTIQRTQQEDSAVYLCASSSSRGAYKAFFGQGTRLTVV.

The chain uses TRBV7-2 and TRBJ2-1, with D perhaps TRBD1 (5 bases). There are 15 residues in the CDR3. V lost 1 base and J lost 2, with 9 bases in between. Germline lookup yields CDR1 SGHTA and CDR2 FQGNSA. This CDR3 is CASSLGRVPYNEQFF. The CDR3 DNA reads TGTGCCAGCAGCTTAGGCAGGGTTCCCTACAATGAGCAGTTCTTC.

In this sample, this clonotype turned up a few times. V is TRBV15 and J is TRBJ1-6, with a tentative D call TRBD1 (6 bases). This CDR3 spans 15 amino acids. Germline-derived CDR1 and CDR2 are LNHNV and YYDKDF (reference sequence). V was cut by 0 bases and J by 10 bases, with 13 bases left in between. CDR3 DNA: TGTGCCACCAGCAGAGATAATTCAGGGGCCTCACCCCTCCACTTT. The encoded protein is CATSRDNSGASPLHF.

This clonotype was picked up a small number of times. This chain connects TRBV18 to TRBJ1-4; D is unclear. Germline V CDR1 and CDR2: KGHSH, LQKENI. This CDR3 has 13 residues. Deletions cut 3 bases from V and 8 bases from J, with 10 bases between. The CDR3 spells CASSPQPGEKLFF. The CDR3 DNA reads as TGTGCCAGCTCACCCCAGCCGGGGGAAAAACTGTTTTTT.

The DNA of the CDR3 is TGTGCCAGCAGAAGCCCTGGAAACACCATATATTTT. Its protein is CASRSPGNTIYF. This rearrangement joins TRBV25-1 to TRBJ1-3; D ambiguous. CDR3 size: 12 residues. The V and J ends lost 6 bases and 2 bases respectively, with 5 bases between them. Germline V gives CDR1 MGHDK, CDR2 SYGVNS.